Listed below are T cell receptor beta chains from one sample, sequenced in a study of cytomegalovirus exposure and HLA in healthy donors. Only in-frame clones appear in the TCRdb table, and some are missing; sequencing was by immunoSEQ multiplex PCR. The table includes some 130,000 clones, around 78% detected once. Sequencing input: PBMCs. All receptors come from a female donor in good health and CMV-seropositive. Both conserved end residues are part of each CDR3. D genes are given only for firm matches. Size is omitted from some rows. Given values are once, few, many or a class for expanded clones.

NA TRBJ2-5 NA 16 TRBV14 CASSHPGSPYQETQYF TGTGCCAGCAGTCACCCGGGATCTCCGTACCAAGAGACCCAGTACTTC
TRBD1 TRBJ2-7 NA 14 TRBV11-2 CASSSDRVGYEQYF TGTGCCAGCAGCTCGGACAGGGTCGGCTACGAGCAGTACTTC
TRBD1 TRBJ1-2 NA 14 TRBV7-2 CARAGTGVNYGYTF TGTGCCAGGGCCGGGACAGGGGTTAACTATGGCTACACCTTC
TRBD2 TRBJ2-2 NA 17 TRBV9 CASSKGRARRSTGELFF TGTGCCAGCAGTAAGGGGAGGGCGCGAAGATCCACCGGGGAGCTGTTTTTT
TRBD1 TRBJ2-2 once 16 TRBV12-5 CASGLARDRNTGELFF TGTGCTAGTGGTTTGGCCCGGGACAGAAACACCGGGGAGCTGTTTTTT
NA TRBJ1-4 many 15 TRBV7-8 CASSGRGATNEKLFF TGTGCCAGCAGCGGTCGAGGTGCAACTAATGAAAAACTGTTTTTT
NA TRBJ2-5 NA 15 TRBV11-1 CASSLEIYARETQYF TGTGCCAGCAGCTTGGAGATATATGCCCGGGAGACCCAGTACTTC
NA TRBJ2-5 NA 11 TRBV5-6 CASSSKETQYF TGTGCCAGCAGCTCCAAAGAGACCCAGTACTTC
TRBD1 TRBJ1-1 NA 13 TRBV6-1 CASKDRMNTEAFF TGTGCCAGCAAGGACAGGATGAACACTGAAGCTTTCTTT
TRBD1 TRBJ2-1 NA 13 TRBV19 CASSEADRNEQFF TGTGCCAGTAGTGAGGCGGACAGGAATGAGCAGTTCTTC
TRBD1 TRBJ1-1 NA 13 TRBV5-4 CASLGQADTEAFF TGTGCCAGCTTGGGACAGGCGGACACTGAAGCTTTCTTT
NA TRBJ1-6 few 14 TRBV9 CASSVEGHNSPLHF TGTGCCAGCAGCGTAGAGGGGCACAATTCACCCCTCCACTTT
NA TRBJ2-2 NA 16 TRBV28 CASRNRAPQGTGELFF TGTGCCAGCAGAAACAGGGCTCCCCAGGGCACCGGGGAGCTGTTTTTT
TRBD1 TRBJ1-1 NA 13 TRBV11-2 CASSPGGNTEAFF TGTGCCAGCAGTCCAGGGGGGAACACTGAAGCTTTCTTT
NA TRBJ2-6 NA 18 TRBV14 CASSQVTNRNSGANVLTF TGTGCCAGCAGCCAAGTGACTAACAGAAACTCTGGGGCCAACGTCCTGACTTTC
NA TRBJ2-5 few 15 TRBV5-1 CASRSTGTTEETQYF TGCGCCAGCAGATCCACAGGGACCACGGAAGAGACCCAGTACTTC
TRBD1 TRBJ1-1 NA 18 TRBV7-9 CASSFSGTGLKLPTEAFF TGTGCCAGCAGCTTCTCCGGGACAGGGCTGAAGTTACCCACTGAAGCTTTCTTT
TRBD1 TRBJ2-3 NA 15 TRBV29-1 CSVSPQTGFTDTQYF TGCAGCGTGTCCCCACAGACAGGGTTCACAGATACGCAGTATTTT
NA TRBJ2-7 NA 14 TRBV7-9 CASSLGEVSYEQYF TGTGCCAGCAGCTTGGGGGAGGTCTCCTACGAGCAGTACTTC
TRBD2 TRBJ2-5 NA 14 TRBV19 CASSSGRVQETQYF TGTGCCAGTAGTAGCGGGAGGGTCCAGGAGACCCAGTACTTC
TRBD1 TRBJ2-7 NA 15 TRBV7-6 CASSLGTTGTYEQYF TGTGCCAGCAGCTTAGGGACGACAGGGACCTACGAGCAGTACTTC
NA TRBJ2-7 NA 13 TRBV6-5 CASSPRGAYEQYF TGTGCCAGCAGCCCCCGGGGAGCCTACGAGCAGTACTTC
NA TRBJ1-5 few 16 TRBV30 CAWSRTRTVNNQPQHF TGTGCCTGGAGTAGGACAAGGACAGTGAACAATCAGCCCCAGCATTTT
TRBD1 TRBJ1-1 NA 17 TRBV19 CASSISGTGSLDTEAFF TGTGCCAGTAGTATATCCGGGACAGGGTCTTTGGACACTGAAGCTTTCTTT
TRBD1 TRBJ2-1 NA 13 TRBV29-1 CSVPGQGLDEQFF TGCAGCGTGCCCGGACAGGGACTGGATGAGCAGTTCTTC
NA TRBJ2-5 NA 13 TRBV6-1 CASSARGRETQYF TGTGCCAGCAGTGCCAGGGGGAGGGAGACCCAGTACTTC
NA TRBJ1-2 NA 12 TRBV7-9 CASSEANYGYTF TGTGCCAGCAGCGAGGCTAACTATGGCTACACCTTC
NA TRBJ1-4 once 13 TRBV5-1 CASSPAANEKLFF TGCGCCAGCAGCCCCGCGGCTAATGAAAAACTGTTTTTT